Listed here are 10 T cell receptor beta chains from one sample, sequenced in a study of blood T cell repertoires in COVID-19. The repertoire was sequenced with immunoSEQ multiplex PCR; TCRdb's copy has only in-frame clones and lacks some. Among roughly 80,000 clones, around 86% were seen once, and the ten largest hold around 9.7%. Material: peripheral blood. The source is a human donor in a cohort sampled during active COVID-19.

CDR3 loop: CASSPRGRDTEAFF. The CDR3 coding sequence is TGTGCCAGCAGCCCCAGGGGAAGGGACACTGAAGCTTTCTTT. This chain connects TRBV7-3 to TRBJ1-1, with D perhaps TRBD1 (6 bases). The CDR3 runs to 14 residues. Germline V gene data show CDR1 as SGHTA and CDR2 as FQGTGA. The V and J ends lost 5 bases and 3 bases respectively, with 13 bases between them. Based on the CDR3 plus reference TRBV7-3 and TRBJ1-1, the full variable domain is GAGVSQTPSNKVTEKGKYVELRCDPISGHTALYWYRQSLGQGPEFLIYFQGTGAADDSGLPNDRFFAVRPEGSVSTLKIQRTERGDSAVYLCASSPRGRDTEAFFGQGTRLTVV.

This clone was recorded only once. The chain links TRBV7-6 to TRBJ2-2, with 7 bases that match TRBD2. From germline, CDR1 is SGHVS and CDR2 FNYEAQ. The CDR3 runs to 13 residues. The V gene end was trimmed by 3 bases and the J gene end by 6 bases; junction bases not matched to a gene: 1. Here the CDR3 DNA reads TGTGCCAGCAGCTTGGCGGGGGCCGGGGAGCTGTTTTTT. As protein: CASSLAGAGELFF.

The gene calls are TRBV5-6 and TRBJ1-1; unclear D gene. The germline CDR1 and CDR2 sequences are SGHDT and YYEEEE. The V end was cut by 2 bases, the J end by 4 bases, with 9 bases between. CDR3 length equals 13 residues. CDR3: CASSFAGSTEAFF. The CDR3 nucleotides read TGTGCCAGCAGCTTTGCGGGCAGCACTGAAGCTTTCTTT.

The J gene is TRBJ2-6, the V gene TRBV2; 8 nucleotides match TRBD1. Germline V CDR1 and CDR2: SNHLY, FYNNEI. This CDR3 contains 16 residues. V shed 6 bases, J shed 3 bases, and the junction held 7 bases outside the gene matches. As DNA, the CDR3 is TGTGCCAGCAGCCCCGACAGGGGTGGTGGGGCCAACGTCCTGACTTTC. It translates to CASSPDRGGGANVLTF.

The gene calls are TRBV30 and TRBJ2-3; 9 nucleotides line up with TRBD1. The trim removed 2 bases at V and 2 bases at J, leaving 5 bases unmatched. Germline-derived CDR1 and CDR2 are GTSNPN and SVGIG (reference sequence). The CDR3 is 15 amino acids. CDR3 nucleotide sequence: TGTGCCTGGAGTAGGGGACAGGGAAACACAGATACGCAGTATTTT. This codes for CAWSRGQGNTDTQYF.

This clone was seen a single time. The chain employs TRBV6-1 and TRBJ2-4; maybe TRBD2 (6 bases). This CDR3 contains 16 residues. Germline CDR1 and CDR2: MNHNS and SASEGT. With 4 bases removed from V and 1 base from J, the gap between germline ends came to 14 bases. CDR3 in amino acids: CASSGLGGLAKNIQYF. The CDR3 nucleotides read TGTGCCAGCAGTGGCCTGGGAGGCCTGGCCAAAAACATTCAGTACTTC.

The CDR3 DNA reads as TGTGCCAGCAGACGGACAGATACGCAGTATTTT. Translating it yields CASRRTDTQYF. The V and J genes are TRBV6-5 and TRBJ2-3, with D unclear. Germline V lookup: CDR1 MNHEY, CDR2 SVGAGI. The CDR3 runs to 11 residues. V was shortened by 6 bases and J by 3 bases, with 4 bases between the two germline ends.

The CDR3 DNA reads TGTGCCAGCAGCGTACAGGGGAGGGAGCAGTACTTC. Protein product: CASSVQGREQYF. The gene calls are TRBV11-2 and TRBJ2-7; D is perhaps TRBD1 (7 bases). Germline assignment: CDR1 SGHAT and CDR2 FQNNGV. With 5 bases removed from V and 7 bases from J, the gap between germline ends came to 12 bases. The CDR3 extends over 12 amino acids.

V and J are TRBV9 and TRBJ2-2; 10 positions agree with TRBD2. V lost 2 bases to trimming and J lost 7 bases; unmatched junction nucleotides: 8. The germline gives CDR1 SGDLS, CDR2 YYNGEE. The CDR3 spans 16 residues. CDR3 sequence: CASSVQSGGAGGELFF. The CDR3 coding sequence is TGTGCCAGCAGCGTCCAAAGCGGGGGGGCTGGCGGGGAGCTGTTTTTT. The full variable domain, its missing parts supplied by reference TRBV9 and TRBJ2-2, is DSGVTQTPKHLITATGQRVTLRCSPRSGDLSVYWYQQSLDQGLQFLIQYYNGEERAKGNILERFSAQQFPDLHSELNLSSLELGDSALYFCASSVQSGGAGGELFFGEGSRLTVL.

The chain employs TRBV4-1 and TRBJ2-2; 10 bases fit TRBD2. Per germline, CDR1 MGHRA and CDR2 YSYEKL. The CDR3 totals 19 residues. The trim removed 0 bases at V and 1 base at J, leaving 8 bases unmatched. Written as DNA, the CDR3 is TGCGCCAGCAGCCAAGAAGGGAGCAGCGGGAGGGTGAACACCGGGGAGCTGTTTTTT. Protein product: CASSQEGSSGRVNTGELFF.